This T cell receptor beta chain appears in the sequencing data of a study of blood T cell repertoires in COVID-19. About the study: The samples span acute and convalescent COVID-19 from the United States, Italy and Spain. The cDNA or gDNA used as material had been derived from T cells, B-cell-depleted T cells, or PBMCs.

V shed 0 bases and J 2 bases; nucleotides not matched to a gene: 5. Germline V gene lookup returns CDR1 MGHRA and CDR2 YSYEKL. The CDR3 is made up of 16 amino acids. Per the authors' pipeline: Amplification with reference gene primers provided the estimates of nucleated cell counts. TCRdb's table, derived via immunoSEQ multiplex PCR, lists solely in-frame clones and lacks some. Clone size and V and J calls were adopted from that table, with D and trimming inferred from the DNA. The sample contains 150,000 to 200,000 clones, around 83% of which appear only once. The sequence derives from a man in his late teens or twenties with acute or convalescent COVID-19. Specimen: peripheral blood. V gene TRBV4-1 combines with J gene TRBJ2-7; 9 nucleotides agree with TRBD2. The CDR3 reads CASSQDWPSGAYEQYF. As DNA, the CDR3 is TGCGCCAGCAGCCAAGATTGGCCTAGCGGGGCCTACGAGCAGTACTTC.